This T cell receptor (beta chain) was captured in a study of blood T cell repertoires in COVID-19. Across the whole study: The United States, Italy and Spain were the sources of the acute and convalescent COVID-19 samples. T cells, B-cell-depleted T cells, or PBMCs provided the cDNA or gDNA that served as material.

By sample fraction, this clone is medium-sized. Original handling: For nucleated cells, counts were estimated from reference gene primer amplification. Clones were read by immunoSEQ multiplex PCR, and TCRdb kept only the in-frame ones, dropping some. Clone size and V and J calls were adopted from that table, with D and trimming inferred from the DNA. The data contain roughly 73,000 clones, around 87% of them singletons. This CDR3 has 16 amino acids. Trimming took 0 bases from V and 4 from J; bases not matched to a gene: 2. Germline CDR1 KGHSH, CDR2 LQKENI. The V and J genes are TRBV18 and TRBJ1-5, with 11 nucleotides matching TRBD1. This TCR was recovered from a man aged 70 or older with active COVID-19. The source material was peripheral blood. The CDR3: CASSPPGQGVNQPQHF. The CDR3 DNA reads as TGTGCCAGCTCACCACCGGGACAGGGGGTGAATCAGCCCCAGCATTTT.